One and the same sample provided the 18 T cell receptor beta chains below, sequenced in a study of T cells in Graves' hyperthyroidism and ophthalmopathy. Amplified TCR beta CDR3 regions derived from RNA transcripts. The primer set for the first-round RT-PCR of the TCR CDR3 was HTBI. TCRdb redid the calling of the multiplex PCR reads with MiXCR, one entry per CDR3 protein. This sample has 410,000 or so distinct CDR3 sequences, with about 15% found just once. The source material was blood. Receptors were obtained from a man younger than 35 with Graves' ophthalmopathy.

This clonotype has ten or more counts. This chain connects TRBV4-2 to TRBJ2-1; 12 positions match TRBD1. CDR3 length: 15 residues. V was clipped by 4 bases and J by 8 bases; unmatched bases: 6. Germline values: CDR1 LGHNA, CDR2 YNFKEQ. CDR3 coding DNA: TGTGCCAGCAGCCCCCCGGGACAGGGGGCTGATGAGCAGTTCTTC. Amino acid sequence: CASSPPGQGADEQFF.

This chain connects TRBV20-1 to TRBJ2-2; no firm D call. The CDR3 has 12 residues. From germline, CDR1 is DFQATT and CDR2 SNEGSKA (reference sequence). Trimming cost V 5 bases and J 3 bases, with 7 bases left between them. Here the CDR3 DNA reads TGCAGTGCTCCTAGGGACACCGGGGAGCTGTTTTTT. It codes for CSAPRDTGELFF.

Comments on this clonotype: Just one base apart from a much larger clone, this may be a read error. The chain joins TRBV6-1 to TRBJ2-5, with 7 bases identical to TRBD2. CDR3 length: 13 residues. In germline, CDR1 is MNHNS, CDR2 SASEGT. CDR3 sequence reads: CVSRRDYTETQYF. The DNA for the CDR3 is TGTGTCAGCCGAAGGGACTACACAGAGACCCAGTACTTC.

At least ten counts were recorded for this clonotype. The genes are TRBV12-3 or TRBV12-4 and TRBJ1-1; unclear D gene. This CDR3 comprises 13 residues. Trimming removed 5 bases at V and 1 base at J, with 8 bases between. The CDR3 here is CASSPHGNTEAFF. CDR3 in DNA: TGTGCCAGCAGTCCCCACGGGAACACTGAAGCTTTCTTT.

Details on this clonotype: Just one base apart from a much larger clone, this may be a read error. This chain links TRBV27 with TRBJ1-6; D may be TRBD1 (6 bases). The germline gives CDR1 MNHEY, CDR2 SMNVEV (reference sequence). The CDR3 is 15 amino acids. CDR3 amino acids: CASSSEGQYSSPLHF. DNA of the CDR3: TGTGCCAGCAGTTCTGAGGGACAATATAGTTCACCCCTCCACTTT.

This clonotype was counted many times. This chain uses TRBV7-8 with TRBJ2-5; D not resolved. Germline V gene lookup returns CDR1 SGHVS and CDR2 FQNEAQ. V was clipped by 5 bases and J by 6 bases, with 13 bases between them. CDR3 length: 13 residues. In nucleotides, the CDR3 is TGTGCCAGCAGCCCCGTCTTCTCTCAGACCCAGTACTTC. Its translation is CASSPVFSQTQYF. The full variable domain, its missing parts supplied by reference TRBV7-8 and TRBJ2-5, is GAGVSQSPRYKVAKRGQDVALRCDPISGHVSLFWYQQALGQGPEFLTYFQNEAQLDKSGLPSDRFFAERPEGSVSTLKIQRTQQEDSAVYLCASSPVFSQTQYFGPGTRLLVL.

This rearrangement joins TRBV2 to TRBJ2-3; 12 bases are shared with TRBD2. Looked up from germline, CDR1 is SNHLY and CDR2 is FYNNEI. There are 21 residues in the CDR3. J lost 2 bases, V lost 6 bases, and 21 bases had no gene match. CDR3 DNA sequence: TGTGCCAGCAGCGAAAACAGCGGGACGCGACTAGCGGGGGCTTTCACAGATACGCAGTATTTT. Protein: CASSENSGTRLAGAFTDTQYF.

J is TRBJ2-5 and V is TRBV5-1, with 7 bases fitting TRBD1. The CDR3 loop spans 16 amino acids. The junction had 10 bases not matched to a gene; V was cut back by 3 bases and J by 2 bases. Germline assignment: CDR1 SGHRS and CDR2 YFSETQ. Here the CDR3 reads CASSSVTGSGQETQYF. The CDR3 coding sequence is TGCGCCAGCAGCTCGGTGACAGGGTCGGGGCAAGAGACCCAGTACTTC.

This clonotype was seen repeatedly, ten times or more. The chain couples TRBV20-1 to TRBJ1-5, with 7 nucleotides matching TRBD1. Germline-derived CDR1 and CDR2 are DFQATT and SNEGSKA (reference sequence). The CDR3 totals 15 residues. Unmatched junction bases numbered 7, after V lost 4 bases and J lost 1 base. CDR3 loop: CSATDRVGSNQPQHF. CDR3 coding DNA: TGCAGTGCTACCGACAGGGTCGGGAGCAATCAGCCCCAGCATTTT.

This clonotype was seen at least ten times. The gene calls are TRBV27 and TRBJ2-5; 9 bases are a match to TRBD1. This CDR3 is built from 16 residues. Germline V lookup: CDR1 MNHEY, CDR2 SMNVEV (reference sequence). Germline trimming cut 2 bases from V and 2 bases from J; bases unmatched to any gene: 6. The DNA for the CDR3 is TGTGCCAGCAGTTTAAGGACAGGGGATATTCAAGAGACCCAGTACTTC. Protein: CASSLRTGDIQETQYF.

The gene calls are TRBV5-4 and TRBJ1-1; D ambiguous. The CDR3 has 13 residues. Germline lookup yields CDR1 SGHNT and CDR2 YYREEE (reference sequence). The V and J ends lost 2 bases and 3 bases respectively, with 8 bases between them. The chain's CDR3 is CASSFRTYTEAFF. The CDR3 bases are TGTGCCAGCAGCTTCCGTACGTACACTGAAGCTTTCTTT.

This clonotype came up a few times. The CDR3 sequence: CASSPRLAGADTQYF. The CDR3 region has the DNA TGTGCCAGCAGCCCTCGACTAGCGGGAGCAGATACGCAGTATTTT. V and J are TRBV9 and TRBJ2-3; 12 bases fit TRBD2. The V gene's germline CDR1 is SGDLS and CDR2 YYNGEE. This CDR3 is 15 amino acids long. Trimming at V came to 4 bases and at J to 4 bases, leaving 4 bases not matched to a gene.

This clonotype came up a few times. The rearrangement links TRBV29-1 to TRBJ2-5; 8 bases are shared with TRBD1. With 0 bases clipped from V and 7 bases from J, the junction kept 7 bases outside the gene matches. CDR3 length equals 14 residues. The V gene's germline CDR1 is SQVTM and CDR2 ANQGSEA. The CDR3 DNA reads TGCAGCGTTGAAGAGGGGACAGGTGAGGGGACCCAGTACTTC. Amino acid sequence: CSVEEGTGEGTQYF. Full variable domain (missing parts from reference TRBV29-1 and TRBJ2-5): SAVISQKPSRDICQRGTSLTIQCQVDSQVTMMFWYRQQPGQSLTLIATANQGSEATYESGFVIDKFPISRPNLTFSTLTVSNMSPEDSSIYLCSVEEGTGEGTQYFGPGTRLLVL.

In this sample, this clonotype turned up many times. The chain joins TRBV10-3 to TRBJ2-1; 10 nucleotides align to TRBD1. The J segment lost 5 bases and the V segment lost 6 bases, leaving 4 bases of the junction unmatched. The CDR3 contains 14 residues. Germline V lookup: CDR1 ENHRY, CDR2 SYGVKD. The CDR3 sequence is CAISRTGGDNEQFF. The CDR3 nucleotides are TGTGCCATCAGCCGGACAGGGGGTGACAATGAGCAGTTCTTC.

This clonotype was observed many times. The V and J genes are TRBV20-1 and TRBJ2-1, with 7 bases identical to TRBD2. Germline V CDR1 and CDR2: DFQATT, SNEGSKA (reference sequence). This CDR3 region has 12 residues. CDR3 nucleotide sequence: TGCAGCGGTAGCGGGTCTTACAATGAGCAGTTCTTC. As protein: CSGSGSYNEQFF.

CDR3 protein: CASSEWQDPGNTIYF. CDR3 in DNA: TGTGCCAGCAGTGAATGGCAGGACCCTGGAAACACCATATATTTT. V and J are TRBV6-1 and TRBJ1-3, with D unresolved. Germline CDR1 MNHNS, CDR2 SASEGT. The CDR3 sequence is 15 residues long. The ends were cut back, 2 bases at V and 2 bases at J, with 10 bases in the middle.

In its sample, this clonotype was seen many times. The V call is TRBV18, the J call TRBJ2-1; tentatively, D is TRBD1 or TRBD2 (5 bases each). V lost 5 bases, J lost 8 bases, and 19 bases lay in between. CDR3 length: 15 amino acids. CDR1 is KGHSH and CDR2 is LQKENI in the germline V gene. The DNA of the CDR3 is TGTGCCAGCTCATCTACGTCCCCGGGGACCGATGAGCAGTTCTTC. Protein product: CASSSTSPGTDEQFF.

Many counts were recorded for this clonotype. J is TRBJ2-1 and V is TRBV5-1; 9 nucleotides align to TRBD2. This CDR3 region has 15 residues. The J segment lost 4 bases and the V segment lost 2 bases, leaving 4 bases of the junction unmatched. Per the germline V gene, CDR1 is SGHRS and CDR2 is YFSETQ. CDR3 nucleotides: TGCGCCAGCAGCTTCTTGACTAGCGGATACAATGAGCAGTTCTTC. Its translation: CASSFLTSGYNEQFF.